This T cell receptor (beta chain) originates from a study of PD-L1 blockade in urothelial cancer. On the study more broadly: It was at some point between 2013 and 2014 that patients started atezolizumab at 1,200 mg intravenously every 3 weeks. About 85% of the roughly 29 patients were men whose urothelial cancer was bladder-origin.

Study-level results: Durable-benefit cases showed more tumor-associated blood clone expansion at 3 weeks.

Germline values: CDR1 SGHRS, CDR2 YFSETQ. The CDR3 sequence is 14 residues long. The ends were cut back, 3 bases at V and 0 bases at J, with 9 bases in the middle. Sequencing used immunoSEQ multiplex PCR; TCRdb keeps in-frame clones, though not all of them. The data hold approximately 47,000 clones, with roughly four fifths observed a single time. Details on this clone: The target antigen is unknown.

Time point denoted: pretreatment peripheral blood. The gene calls are TRBV5-1 and TRBJ1-1; D is possibly TRBD1 (5 bases). The sequenced sample was PBMCs, obtained around atezolizumab (anti-PD-L1) treatment. This clonotype was sampled from a man over 45 with urothelial cancer. The CDR3 bases are TGCGCCAGCAGCTCGACAGAGATGAACACTGAAGCTTTCTTT. Protein: CASSSTEMNTEAFF.